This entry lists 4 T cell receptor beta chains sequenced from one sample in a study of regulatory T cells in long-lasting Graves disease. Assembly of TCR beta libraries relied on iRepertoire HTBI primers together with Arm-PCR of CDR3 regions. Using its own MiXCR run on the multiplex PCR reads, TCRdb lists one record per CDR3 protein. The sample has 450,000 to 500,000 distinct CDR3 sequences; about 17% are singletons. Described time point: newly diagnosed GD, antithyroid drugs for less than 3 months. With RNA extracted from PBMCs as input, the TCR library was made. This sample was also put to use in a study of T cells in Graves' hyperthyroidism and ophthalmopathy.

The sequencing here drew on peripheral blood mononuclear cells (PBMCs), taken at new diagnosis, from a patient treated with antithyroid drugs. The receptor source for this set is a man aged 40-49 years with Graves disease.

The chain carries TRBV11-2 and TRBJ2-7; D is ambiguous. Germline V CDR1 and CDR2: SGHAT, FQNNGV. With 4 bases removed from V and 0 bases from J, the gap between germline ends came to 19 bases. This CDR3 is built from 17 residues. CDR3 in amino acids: CASSYPVRGIFSYEQYF. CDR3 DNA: TGTGCCAGCAGCTATCCGGTACGCGGAATTTTCTCCTACGAGCAGTACTTC.

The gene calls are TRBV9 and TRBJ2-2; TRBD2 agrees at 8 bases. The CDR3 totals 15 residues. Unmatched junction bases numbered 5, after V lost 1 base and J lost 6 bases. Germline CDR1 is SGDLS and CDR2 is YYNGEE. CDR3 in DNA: TGTGCCAGCAGCGTAACTAGCGGAGAATCCGGGGAGCTGTTTTTT. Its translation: CASSVTSGESGELFF. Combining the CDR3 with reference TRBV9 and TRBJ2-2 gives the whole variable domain DSGVTQTPKHLITATGQRVTLRCSPRSGDLSVYWYQQSLDQGLQFLIQYYNGEERAKGNILERFSAQQFPDLHSELNLSSLELGDSALYFCASSVTSGESGELFFGEGSRLTVL.

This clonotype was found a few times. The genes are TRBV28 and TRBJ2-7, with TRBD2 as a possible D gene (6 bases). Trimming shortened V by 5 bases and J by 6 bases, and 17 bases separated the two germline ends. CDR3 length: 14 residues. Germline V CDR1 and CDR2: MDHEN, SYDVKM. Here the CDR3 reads CASSPPRRGPEQYF. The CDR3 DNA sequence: TGTGCCAGCAGTCCCCCCCGGCGGGGTCCCGAGCAGTACTTC.

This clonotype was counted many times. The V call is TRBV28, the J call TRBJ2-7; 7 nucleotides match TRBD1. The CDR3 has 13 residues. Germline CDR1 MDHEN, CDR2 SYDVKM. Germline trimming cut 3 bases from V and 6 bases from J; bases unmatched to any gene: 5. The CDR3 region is CASSLTGRREQYF. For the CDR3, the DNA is TGTGCCAGCAGTTTGACAGGGAGACGCGAGCAGTACTTC.